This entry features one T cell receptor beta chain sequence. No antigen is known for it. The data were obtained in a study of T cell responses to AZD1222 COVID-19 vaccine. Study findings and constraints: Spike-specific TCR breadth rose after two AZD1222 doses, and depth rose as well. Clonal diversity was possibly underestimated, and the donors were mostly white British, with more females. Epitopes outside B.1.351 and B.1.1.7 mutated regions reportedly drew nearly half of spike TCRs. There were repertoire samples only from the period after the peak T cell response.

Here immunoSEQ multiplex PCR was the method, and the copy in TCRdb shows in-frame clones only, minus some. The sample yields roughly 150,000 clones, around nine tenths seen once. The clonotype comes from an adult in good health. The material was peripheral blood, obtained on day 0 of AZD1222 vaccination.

The CDR3 DNA reads as TGTGCCAGCAGCTTGGGAGGGACAGGGGACACCGGGGAGCTGTTTTTT. Amino acids: CASSLGGTGDTGELFF. This chain links TRBV5-6 with TRBJ2-2; 10 positions match TRBD1. Germline-derived CDR1 and CDR2 are SGHDT and YYEEEE. There are 16 residues in the CDR3. J gave up 3 bases and V 0 bases, and 2 bases lay outside the gene matches. Complete variable domain (other parts from reference TRBV5-6 and TRBJ2-2): DAGVTQSPTHLIKTRGQQVTLRCSPKSGHDTVSWYQQALGQGPQFIFQYYEEEERQRGNFPDRFSGHQFPNYSSELNVNALLLGDSALYLCASSLGGTGDTGELFFGEGSRLTVL.